The clone carrying this TCR beta chain appeared a single time. This sample stems from a study of blood T cell repertoires in COVID-19. Study-wide context: Samples taken during acute and convalescent COVID-19 were collected in the United States, Italy and Spain.

Profiling relied on immunoSEQ multiplex PCR, and the TCRdb table lists in-frame clones only, not all of them. Among 100,000 to 110,000 clones listed, roughly 85% were seen once. Germline V gene lookup returns CDR1 LNHNV and CDR2 YYDKDF (reference sequence). The CDR3 is made up of 15 amino acids. V shed 0 bases and J 7 bases; nucleotides not matched to a gene: 5. The sequenced sample was peripheral blood. The origin of this receptor is a woman aged 70 to 79 with acute or convalescent COVID-19. The V and J genes are TRBV15 and TRBJ1-5, with 8 bases that match TRBD1. The CDR3 nucleotides read TGTGCCACCAGCAGAGATGGACAGGGAGGACAGCCCCAGCATTTT. Translating gives CATSRDGQGGQPQHF.